These 10 T cell receptor beta chains were sequenced from one sample in a study of cytomegalovirus exposure and HLA in healthy donors. The PCR had 60 Vbeta and 13 Jbeta primers. Method: immunoSEQ multiplex PCR; TCRdb's copy keeps in-frame clones and lacks some. Here the sample spans approximately 170,000 clones, more than 60% being singletons. Source material: PBMCs. The receptors were sampled from a middle-aged woman in good health and CMV-seropositive.

The chain recombines TRBV7-2 with TRBJ1-2, with 10 bases aligning to TRBD1. This CDR3 is built from 14 residues. CDR1 is SGHTA and CDR2 is FQGNSA in the germline V gene. V lost 5 bases, J lost 8 bases, and 8 bases stayed unmatched. CDR3 bases: TGTGCCAGCAGCCAGGGGACAGGGGCTTTCGGCTACACCTTC. This sequence encodes CASSQGTGAFGYTF.

The chain has TRBV5-1 and TRBJ1-6; D is uncertain. From germline, CDR1 is SGHRS and CDR2 YFSETQ. V was clipped by 0 bases and J by 6 bases, with 16 bases between them. This CDR3 comprises 17 residues. The CDR3 DNA reads as TGCGCCAGCAGCTTGGGGTTAGCTGTATCTGGTAATTCACCCCTCCACTTT. This translates into CASSLGLAVSGNSPLHF.

With respect to this clone: The junction shows a germline mismatch at one end, possibly a read error. The chain combines TRBV6-1 with TRBJ1-6, with D hard to call. CDR3 length: 14 amino acids. CDR1 MNHNS and CDR2 SASEGT come from the germline V gene. The DNA for the CDR3 is TGTGCCAGCAGCCCCCTGGACTATGATTCACCCCTCCACTTT. This sequence encodes CASSPLDYDSPLHF.

This clone was counted between two and nine times. V is TRBV14 and J is TRBJ1-1, with TRBD1 identical over 7 bases. Looked up from germline, CDR1 is SGHDN and CDR2 is FVKESK. Trimming at V came to 6 bases and at J to 5 bases, leaving 18 bases not matched to a gene. This CDR3 spans 17 amino acids. CDR3 amino acids: CASRPRHFQGGTTEAFF. For the CDR3, the DNA is TGTGCCAGCAGACCTAGACACTTCCAGGGGGGAACTACTGAAGCTTTCTTT.

The rearrangement joins TRBV28 to TRBJ1-1, with 7 bases lining up with TRBD1. Germline trimming cut 6 bases from V and 1 base from J; bases unmatched to any gene: 11. Germline loops: CDR1 MDHEN, CDR2 SYDVKM. The CDR3 is made up of 16 amino acids. CDR3 nucleotides: TGTGCCAGCAGGAAGCATTACAGGGGTGGGAACACTGAAGCTTTCTTT. Protein sequence: CASRKHYRGGNTEAFF. Complete variable domain (other parts from reference TRBV28 and TRBJ1-1): DVKVTQSSRYLVKRTGEKVFLECVQDMDHENMFWYRQDPGLGLRLIYFSYDVKMKEKGDIPEGYSVSREKKERFSLILESASTNQTSMYLCASRKHYRGGNTEAFFGQGTRLTVV.

The rearrangement joins TRBV19 to TRBJ1-6; D is uncertain. Germline V CDR1 and CDR2: LNHDA, SQIVND (reference sequence). V lost 3 bases and J lost 9, with 12 bases in between. The CDR3 consists of 14 residues. CDR3: CASSIRTASSPLHF. Written as DNA, the CDR3 is TGTGCCAGTAGTATTAGAACAGCCAGTTCACCCCTCCACTTT.

The rearrangement links TRBV4-1 to TRBJ2-1; 9 bases are shared with TRBD2. There are 16 residues in the CDR3. CDR1 MGHRA and CDR2 YSYEKL come from the germline V gene. V trimming: 0 bases; J trimming: 5 bases; junction bases outside the gene matches: 5. The DNA for the CDR3 is TGCGCCAGCAGCCAAGATGGCGGGGGGGCCAACAATGAGCAGTTCTTC. Translated: CASSQDGGGANNEQFF.

This clone appeared a single time. The chain recombines TRBV30 with TRBJ2-1, with TRBD1 identical over 7 bases. Looked up from germline, CDR1 is GTSNPN and CDR2 is SVGIG (reference sequence). CDR3 length: 14 residues. Losses at the gene ends were 2 bases for V and 2 bases for J; bases not matched to a gene: 3. This CDR3 reads CAWSLGTAYNEQFF. CDR3 nucleotides: TGTGCCTGGAGTCTAGGGACAGCCTACAATGAGCAGTTCTTC.

CDR3 nucleotides: TGTGCCAGCAGCCAACGACAGGGGACCTACGAGCAGTACTTC. It yields the protein CASSQRQGTYEQYF. The chain uses TRBV4-2 and TRBJ2-7; 8 bases fit TRBD1. The CDR3 sequence is 14 residues long. Looked up from germline, CDR1 is LGHNA and CDR2 is YNFKEQ. V trimming: 2 bases; J trimming: 2 bases; junction bases outside the gene matches: 2.

Worth noting for this clone: Compared with germline, one end of the junction differs, possibly owing to a read error. The chain couples TRBV5-4 to TRBJ2-2; possible D gene TRBD2, 6 bases. The CDR3 consists of 15 residues. Germline CDR1 SGHNT, CDR2 YYREEE (reference sequence). The CDR3 loop reads CASSTGTVNTGGLFF. As DNA, the CDR3 is TGTGCCAGCAGCACCGGGACCGTGAACACCGGGGGGCTGTTTTTT. Using reference TRBV5-4 and TRBJ2-2 for the parts outside the CDR3, the full variable domain is ETGVTQSPTHLIKTRGQQVTLRCSSQSGHNTVSWYQQALGQGPQFIFQYYREEENGRGNFPPRFSGLQFPNYSSELNVNALELDDSALYLCASSTGTVNTGGLFFGEGSRLTVL.